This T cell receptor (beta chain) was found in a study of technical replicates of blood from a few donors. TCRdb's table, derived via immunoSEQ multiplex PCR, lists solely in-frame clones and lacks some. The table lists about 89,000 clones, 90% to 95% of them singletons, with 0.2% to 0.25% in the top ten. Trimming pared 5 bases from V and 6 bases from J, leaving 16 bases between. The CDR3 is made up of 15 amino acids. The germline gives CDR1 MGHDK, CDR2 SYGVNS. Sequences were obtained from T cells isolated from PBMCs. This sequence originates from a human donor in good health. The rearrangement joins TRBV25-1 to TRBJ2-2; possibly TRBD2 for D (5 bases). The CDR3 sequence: CASSPARGWAGELFF. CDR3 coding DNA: TGTGCCAGCAGTCCTGCTCGGGGTTGGGCCGGGGAGCTGTTTTTT.